This T cell receptor (beta chain) was profiled in a study of human thymus T cells. Donors were healthy Finnish infants having corrective surgery for congenital heart defects. All available leukocytes, rather than a set cell count, yielded the blood DNA. Trimming removed 4 bases from V and 4 bases from J, with 7 bases in between. This CDR3 is built from 12 residues. Per the germline V gene, CDR1 is MNHNS and CDR2 is SASEGT. The repertoire was sequenced with immunoSEQ multiplex PCR; TCRdb's copy has only in-frame clones and lacks some. The sample has some 57,000 clones, roughly 94% seen once. This chain links TRBV6-1 with TRBJ1-2; D call uncertain. The sequence was collected from a boy younger than two with a congenital heart defect but otherwise immunologically healthy. The sample was blood. CDR3 coding DNA: TGTGCCAGCAGTGTAAGAGGCTATGGCTACACCTTC. Translated, it gives CASSVRGYGYTF.